The 24 T cell receptor beta chains below all came from one sample that was sequenced in a study of blood T cell repertoires in COVID-19. Clones were sequenced by immunoSEQ multiplex PCR, and TCRdb holds only the in-frame ones, with some missing. This sample yields about 220,000 clones, of which roughly 87% are seen a single time; over 1.5% belongs to the top ten. Sequencing was carried out using peripheral blood. All receptors come from a man aged 35 to 55 with active or convalescent COVID-19.

The rearrangement uses TRBV5-1 and TRBJ1-1; no definite D call. The CDR3 totals 13 residues. Trimming left V 1 base short and J 4 bases short, with 8 bases between. Germline CDR1 and CDR2: SGHRS and YFSETQ. DNA of the CDR3: TGCGCCAGCAGCTTGAGAGTTGGCACTGAAGCTTTCTTT. Protein: CASSLRVGTEAFF.

Worth noting for this clone: Other nucleotide sequences in the sample specify the same CDR3. This rearrangement joins TRBV10-3 to TRBJ1-1; no firm D call. Germline values: CDR1 ENHRY, CDR2 SYGVKD. V was clipped by 0 bases and J by 0 bases, with 8 bases between them. This CDR3 is 15 amino acids long. CDR3 sequence: CAISESQDLNTEAFF. In nucleotides, the CDR3 is TGTGCCATCAGTGAGTCTCAGGATTTGAACACTGAAGCTTTCTTT.

J is TRBJ2-1 and V is TRBV5-1; 12 positions agree with TRBD2. Trimming took 2 bases from V and 10 from J; bases not matched to a gene: 10. CDR3 size: 16 residues. Germline V CDR1 and CDR2: SGHRS, YFSETQ. CDR3: CASSLQDGLAGREQFF. The CDR3, as DNA: TGCGCCAGCAGCTTACAGGACGGACTAGCGGGAAGGGAGCAGTTCTTC.

This clone was seen only once. This sample also contains other DNA sequences that code for the same CDR3. The J gene is TRBJ1-2, the V gene TRBV10-2; no definite D call. The germline V and J ends were trimmed by 6 bases and 5 bases, with 10 bases remaining between them. This CDR3 region has 12 residues. From germline, CDR1 is WSHSY and CDR2 SAAADI. The chain's CDR3 is CASRTDGYGYTF. DNA of the CDR3: TGCGCCAGCAGAACCGACGGGTATGGCTACACCTTC.

The rearrangement uses TRBV27 and TRBJ2-1; 7 bases line up with TRBD1. The CDR3 has 20 residues. CDR1 is MNHEY, CDR2 SMNVEV, per germline (reference sequence). V was pared by 8 bases and J by 0 bases, with 22 bases of the junction left unmatched. The CDR3 DNA follows: TGTGCCAGCGCTTTACAGGGGCCTGTGCTATCTCGGGGCTCCTACAATGAGCAGTTCTTC. This encodes CASALQGPVLSRGSYNEQFF.

The gene calls are TRBV30 and TRBJ1-1, with D possibly matching TRBD1 (5 bases). Trimming cost V 0 bases and J 4 bases, with 9 bases left between them. The length of the CDR3 is 13 residues. The germline gives CDR1 GTSNPN, CDR2 SVGIG (reference sequence). DNA for the CDR3: TGTGCCTGGAGTGTATTGGGGCCCACTGAAGCTTTCTTT. Its protein is CAWSVLGPTEAFF.

CDR3 amino acids: CASSAEDNLPRTQYF. CDR3 in DNA: TGTGCCAGCAGCGCAGAGGACAACCTCCCTAGGACCCAGTACTTC. V usage is TRBV7-9 and J usage is TRBJ2-5; the D gene is possibly TRBD1 (5 bases). The CDR3 sequence is 15 residues long. CDR1 and CDR2 from the germline V gene are SEHNR and FQNEAQ (reference sequence). V lost 5 bases and J 7 bases, leaving 20 bases between the germline ends. Looking up the rest from reference TRBV7-9 and TRBJ2-5 gives the full variable domain: DTGVSQNPRHKITKRGQNVTFRCDPISEHNRLYWYRQTLGQGPEFLTYFQNEAQLEKSRLLSDRFSAERPKGSFSTLEIQRTEQGDSAMYLCASSAEDNLPRTQYFGPGTRLLVL.

The rearrangement links TRBV13 to TRBJ1-1; 10 bases align to TRBD1. This CDR3 comprises 15 residues. Germline trimming cut 5 bases from V and 5 bases from J; bases unmatched to any gene: 8. CDR1 is PRHDT and CDR2 is FYEKMQ in the germline V gene (reference sequence). CDR3 nucleotides: TGTGCCAGCAGCCTCGGGACAGGGGAGGGAACTGAAGCTTTCTTT. Protein: CASSLGTGEGTEAFF.

The rearrangement links TRBV15 to TRBJ1-6; possible D gene TRBD1, 6 bases. Germline V gene lookup returns CDR1 LNHNV and CDR2 YYDKDF (reference sequence). Between the trimmed V and J ends, which lost 1 base and 5 bases, there was a span of 15 bases. There are 17 residues in the CDR3. The CDR3 bases are TGTGCCACCAGCAGAGCCTACGGCAGGGGTAATAATTCACCCCTCCACTTT. It encodes CATSRAYGRGNNSPLHF.

The chain uses TRBV27 and TRBJ2-2; D remains unclear. V lost 5 bases and J 0 bases, leaving 7 bases between the germline ends. The CDR3 is 14 residues long. The germline V gene has CDR1 MNHEY and CDR2 SMNVEV (reference sequence). CDR3: CASSEAANTGELFF. CDR3 nucleotide sequence: TGTGCCAGCAGTGAAGCTGCGAACACCGGGGAGCTGTTTTTT.

The chain carries TRBV5-4 and TRBJ2-7; possible D gene TRBD1, 6 bases. The V end lost 4 bases, the J end lost 7 bases, and 9 bases lay between the germline ends. The CDR3 is 11 amino acids. Germline V gives CDR1 SGHNT, CDR2 YYREEE (reference sequence). The CDR3 DNA sequence: TGTGCCAGCAGCACCACAGGGGAGCAGTACTTC. Protein: CASSTTGEQYF. The whole variable domain, filled in from reference TRBV5-4 and TRBJ2-7, reads ETGVTQSPTHLIKTRGQQVTLRCSSQSGHNTVSWYQQALGQGPQFIFQYYREEENGRGNFPPRFSGLQFPNYSSELNVNALELDDSALYLCASSTTGEQYFGPGTRLTVT.

This clone occurred a few times. This sequence joins TRBV24-1 and TRBJ1-1; D unresolved. The CDR3 length is 14 residues. CDR1 is KGHDR and CDR2 is SFDVKD in the germline V gene. V was cut by 3 bases and J by 1 base, with 8 bases left in between. The CDR3 DNA reads TGTGCCACCAGTGATAGAGGTCGGAACACTGAAGCTTTCTTT. Its translation is CATSDRGRNTEAFF.

The V and J genes are TRBV3-1 (or the pseudogene TRBV3-2) and TRBJ1-5, with TRBD1 matching over 7 bases. This CDR3 contains 20 residues. The V gene's germline CDR1 is LGHDT and CDR2 YNNKEL (reference sequence). J lost 0 bases, V lost 1 base, and 15 bases had no gene match. Here the CDR3 reads CASSQGQPDRLLYSNQPQHF. Here the CDR3 DNA reads TGTGCCAGCAGCCAAGGACAACCGGACAGGTTATTATATAGCAATCAGCCCCAGCATTTT.

This clone was recorded once. V and J are TRBV4-1 and TRBJ2-7; TRBD2 matches at 11 bases. This CDR3 is 17 amino acids long. Germline assignment: CDR1 MGHRA and CDR2 YSYEKL. Trimming removed 4 bases from V and 3 bases from J; junction bases left unmatched: 11. The DNA for the CDR3 is TGCGCCAGCAGCCCAAAGATGCTAGCGGGGGGCGGCTACGAGCAGTACTTC. It specifies CASSPKMLAGGGYEQYF.

This clone showed up just once. V is TRBV5-5 and J is TRBJ2-7; 7 nucleotides line up with TRBD1. The CDR3 has 15 residues. Trimming at V came to 4 bases and at J to 0 bases, leaving 7 bases not matched to a gene. In germline, CDR1 is SGHKS, CDR2 YYEKEE (reference sequence). CDR3 nucleotides: TGTGCCAGCAGCGGCCAGGGGGTCTCCTCCTACGAGCAGTACTTC. This gives the protein CASSGQGVSSYEQYF. Complete variable domain (other parts from reference TRBV5-5 and TRBJ2-7): DAGVTQSPTHLIKTRGQQVTLRCSPISGHKSVSWYQQVLGQGPQFIFQYYEKEERGRGNFPDRFSARQFPNYSSELNVNALLLGDSALYLCASSGQGVSSYEQYFGPGTRLTVT.

DNA of the CDR3: TGTGCCAGCAGCTTAGGTACTACTTACTACAATGAGCAGTTCTTC. Translated: CASSLGTTYYNEQFF. The chain is built from TRBV7-2 and TRBJ2-1; D uncertain. V dropped 1 base and J dropped 3 bases, with 10 bases sitting between them. The CDR3 has 15 amino acids. Germline values: CDR1 SGHTA, CDR2 FQGNSA.

The chain combines TRBV9 with TRBJ1-1; D gene uncertain. Germline V gene lookup returns CDR1 SGDLS and CDR2 YYNGEE. With 4 bases removed from V and 4 bases from J, the gap between germline ends came to 14 bases. The CDR3 loop spans 14 amino acids. CDR3 residues: CASSLSLAGTEAFF. In nucleotides, the CDR3 is TGTGCCAGCAGCCTCTCCCTGGCTGGCACTGAAGCTTTCTTT.

This chain connects TRBV6-5 to TRBJ1-2; 8 bases map to TRBD1. There are 14 residues in the CDR3. Germline loops: CDR1 MNHEY, CDR2 SVGAGI. The V and J ends lost 6 bases and 6 bases, in that order; junction bases with no gene match: 9. CDR3 in amino acids: CASSQRTGRHGYTF. The CDR3 DNA reads as TGTGCCAGCAGCCAGAGGACAGGGCGGCATGGCTACACCTTC.

The chain carries TRBV19 and TRBJ1-5; 7 bases align to TRBD1. The CDR3 is 14 residues long. CDR1 is LNHDA and CDR2 is SQIVND in the germline V gene (reference sequence). Losses at the gene ends were 4 bases for V and 11 bases for J; bases not matched to a gene: 11. In DNA form, the CDR3 reads TGTGCCAGTAGTACCGGGACAGCCTACACGGCCCAGCATTTT. Amino acids: CASSTGTAYTAQHF.

This chain links TRBV5-5 with TRBJ1-4, with 9 bases fitting TRBD1. J lost 3 bases, V lost 4 bases, and 16 bases had no gene match. This CDR3 comprises 19 residues. Germline lookup yields CDR1 SGHKS and CDR2 YYEKEE (reference sequence). The CDR3 sequence is CASSHDRDREVEANEKLFF. DNA of the CDR3: TGTGCCAGCAGCCATGACCGGGACAGGGAGGTTGAGGCTAATGAAAAACTGTTTTTT.

J is TRBJ1-3 and V is TRBV29-1; TRBD1 matches 8 bases. The J segment lost 4 bases and the V segment lost 5 bases, leaving 10 bases of the junction unmatched. The CDR3 has 15 residues. Germline V gives CDR1 SQVTM, CDR2 ANQGSEA. CDR3 nucleotides: TGCAGCGTTTTTATGACAGGGGCCATCGGAAACACCATATATTTT. Its translation: CSVFMTGAIGNTIYF.

The rearrangement links TRBV4-1 to TRBJ2-1; possible D gene TRBD1, 7 bases. The CDR3 sequence is 13 residues long. Trimming removed 3 bases at V and 7 bases at J, with 10 bases between. Germline V gene data show CDR1 as MGHRA and CDR2 as YSYEKL. The chain's CDR3 is CASSHPGGNEQFF. In nucleotides, the CDR3 is TGCGCCAGCAGCCATCCAGGGGGGAATGAGCAGTTCTTC.

This chain joins TRBV3-1 (or the pseudogene TRBV3-2) and TRBJ2-2; D not resolved. Trimming stripped 1 base from V and 4 bases from J, with 4 bases between. Germline assignment: CDR1 LGHDT and CDR2 YNNKEL (reference sequence). The CDR3 totals 13 residues. The CDR3, as DNA: TGTGCCAGCAGCCAAGTCGGCACCGGGGAGCTGTTTTTT. It codes for CASSQVGTGELFF.

J is TRBJ1-2 and V is TRBV6-1, with TRBD1 matching 7 bases. Germline V gene data show CDR1 as MNHNS and CDR2 as SASEGT. The CDR3 has 13 amino acids. The junction had 0 bases not matched to a gene; V was cut back by 0 bases and J by 5 bases. This chain's CDR3 is CASSEAGQYGYTF. The CDR3 DNA reads TGTGCCAGCAGTGAAGCGGGACAGTATGGCTACACCTTC.